A single sample is the source of the 5 T cell receptor beta chains below, sequenced in a study of cytomegalovirus exposure and HLA in healthy donors. 60 Vbeta and 13 Jbeta primers were used in PCR. The protocol was immunoSEQ multiplex PCR, while the TCRdb copy is restricted to in-frame clones and leaves out a portion. The table has about 150,000 clones, roughly 74% seen once. Sequenced material: PBMCs. The receptors originated from a man aged 18 to 30 in good health and CMV-seronegative.

This clone came up a few times. This rearrangement joins TRBV18 to TRBJ2-7; TRBD1 agrees at 10 bases. This CDR3 has 14 residues. V shed 3 bases, J shed 3 bases, and the junction held 2 bases outside the gene matches. The germline CDR1 and CDR2 sequences are KGHSH and LQKENI. In nucleotides, the CDR3 is TGTGCCAGCTCACCGGGACAGGGGTACTACGAGCAGTACTTC. This sequence encodes CASSPGQGYYEQYF. Variable domain in full (rest from reference TRBV18 and TRBJ2-7): NAGVMQNPRHLVRRRGQEARLRCSPMKGHSHVYWYRQLPEEGLKFMVYLQKENIIDESGMPKERFSAEFPKEGPSILRIQQVVRGDSAAYFCASSPGQGYYEQYFGPGTRLTVT.

This clone turned up a few times. The rearrangement uses TRBV2 and TRBJ2-1, with 8 nucleotides matching TRBD2. Unmatched junction bases numbered 4, after V lost 6 bases and J lost 0 bases. Germline loops: CDR1 SNHLY, CDR2 FYNNEI. The length of the CDR3 is 15 residues. The DNA for the CDR3 is TGTGCCAGCAGCTACGGGGGGGGCTCCTACAATGAGCAGTTCTTC. Translation gives CASSYGGGSYNEQFF.

This clone was picked up a small number of times. The rearrangement links TRBV11-2 to TRBJ2-7, with 8 bases lining up with TRBD1. Germline lookup yields CDR1 SGHAT and CDR2 FQNNGV. Losses at the gene ends were 5 bases for V and 4 bases for J; bases not matched to a gene: 4. The CDR3 is made up of 13 amino acids. This CDR3 is CASSVGQVYEQYF. The DNA of the CDR3 is TGTGCCAGCAGCGTGGGACAGGTTTACGAGCAGTACTTC.

CDR3 in amino acids: CASSYVPEETQYF. DNA of the CDR3: TGTGCCAGCAGTTATGTACCCGAGGAGACCCAGTACTTC. The J gene is TRBJ2-5, the V gene TRBV2; the D is unclear. Germline CDR1 SNHLY, CDR2 FYNNEI. The CDR3 runs to 13 residues. Deletions cut 5 bases from V and 5 bases from J, with 12 bases between. Filled out from reference TRBV2 and TRBJ2-5, the complete variable domain reads EPEVTQTPSHQVTQMGQEVILRCVPISNHLYFYWYRQILGQKVEFLVSFYNNEISEKSEIFDDQFSVERPDGSNFTLKIRSTKLEDSAMYFCASSYVPEETQYFGPGTRLLVL.

This sequence joins TRBV9 and TRBJ2-2; 7 positions match TRBD1. Germline CDR1 SGDLS, CDR2 YYNGEE. With V trimmed by 5 bases and J by 2 bases, 6 bases remained unmatched. The CDR3 runs 15 residues. The CDR3 here is CASSLGTANTGELFF. CDR3 in DNA: TGTGCCAGCAGTCTAGGGACAGCTAACACCGGGGAGCTGTTTTTT.